This T cell receptor beta chain is drawn from a study of T cell repertoires in cytomegalovirus infection. Study-wide context: Matching HLA type and CMV infection were both indicated by public TCR beta signatures.

TCRdb re-called the reads with MiXCR, one entry per CDR3 protein. Of some 97,000 distinct CDR3 sequences detected, roughly a quarter appear once; the ten largest clones hold more than 35%. Study conclusions and caveats: Dominating the ex vivo response were HLA-C-restricted CMV-specific TCR beta clonotypes. Carriers of CMV and the relevant HLA type were discriminated by public TCR beta frequency.

Germline CDR1 and CDR2: MNHEY and SVGAGI. Trimming removed 2 bases at V and 7 bases at J, with 17 bases between. The CDR3 consists of 15 residues. This clonotype has a handful of counts. The target antigen is unknown. The receptor's source is a human donor in good health (CMV status not recorded). Some clones in this sample may be carry-over from other donors' samples. Material: CD8+ T cells from PBMCs. The V call is TRBV6-5, the J call TRBJ2-5; D is unresolved. The CDR3 spells CASSYGGSEAGTQYF. Here the CDR3 DNA reads TGTGCCAGCAGTTACGGTGGGTCAGAGGCCGGGACCCAGTACTTC.